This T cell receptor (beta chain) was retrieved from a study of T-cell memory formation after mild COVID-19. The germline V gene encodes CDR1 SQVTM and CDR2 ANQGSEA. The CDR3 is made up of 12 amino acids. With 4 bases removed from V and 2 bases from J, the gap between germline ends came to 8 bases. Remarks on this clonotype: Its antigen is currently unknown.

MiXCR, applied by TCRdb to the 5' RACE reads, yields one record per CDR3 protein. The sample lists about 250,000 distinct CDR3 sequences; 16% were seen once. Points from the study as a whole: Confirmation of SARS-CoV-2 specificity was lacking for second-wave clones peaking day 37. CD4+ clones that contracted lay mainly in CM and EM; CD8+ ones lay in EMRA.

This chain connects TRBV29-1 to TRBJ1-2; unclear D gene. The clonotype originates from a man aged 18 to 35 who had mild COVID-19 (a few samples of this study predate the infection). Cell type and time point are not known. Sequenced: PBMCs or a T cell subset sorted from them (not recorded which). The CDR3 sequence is CSVVSGNYGYTF. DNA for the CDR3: TGCAGCGTTGTGTCCGGGAACTATGGCTACACCTTC.